The 8 T cell receptor beta chains presented below share a single source sample, sequenced in a study of shared clonotypes between healthy human individuals. Clones were read by immunoSEQ multiplex PCR, and TCRdb kept only the in-frame ones, dropping some. The table includes roughly 1,500,000 clones, approximately 98.5% detected once. The material sequenced was naive CD4+ T cells sorted from blood. Subset: CD45RA+ positively selected. Every receptor here comes from a man younger than 40 in good health.

The chain has TRBV18 and TRBJ2-3; 11 nucleotides line up with TRBD2. The CDR3 runs 16 residues. After removal of 3 bases from V and 0 bases from J, the junction contained 2 bases not matched to a gene. Per the germline V gene, CDR1 is KGHSH and CDR2 is LQKENI. CDR3 sequence: CASSPRLAGSTDTQYF. The CDR3 DNA reads as TGTGCCAGCTCACCGAGACTAGCGGGAAGCACAGATACGCAGTATTTT.

This clone appeared once. V gene TRBV15 combines with J gene TRBJ2-3, with no clear D. Looked up from germline, CDR1 is LNHNV and CDR2 is YYDKDF (reference sequence). With 0 bases removed from V and 4 bases from J, the gap between germline ends came to 5 bases. This CDR3 region has 13 residues. The CDR3 region is CATSRDHADTQYF. The CDR3 coding sequence is TGTGCCACCAGCAGAGATCACGCAGATACGCAGTATTTT.

V usage is TRBV19 and J usage is TRBJ1-2; the D is unclear. V lost 4 bases and J lost 5, with 17 bases in between. The CDR3 loop spans 15 amino acids. CDR1 is LNHDA, CDR2 SQIVND, per germline (reference sequence). The CDR3 DNA reads as TGTGCCAGTAGTAATACAGCACTAGGTAGTTATGGCTACACCTTC. Its protein is CASSNTALGSYGYTF.

CDR3 coding DNA: TGCAGCGTTGAATCTACTCTTTATGGCTACACCTTC. Its protein product is CSVESTLYGYTF. The rearrangement links TRBV29-1 to TRBJ1-2; D remains unclear. The CDR3 sequence is 12 residues long. The germline V gene has CDR1 SQVTM and CDR2 ANQGSEA. With 2 bases removed from V and 5 bases from J, the gap between germline ends came to 9 bases.

The J gene is TRBJ2-2, the V gene TRBV5-4; TRBD1 agrees at 8 bases. Germline trimming cut 2 bases from V and 4 bases from J; bases unmatched to any gene: 13. This CDR3 comprises 18 residues. Germline V gives CDR1 SGHNT, CDR2 YYREEE (reference sequence). CDR3 in amino acids: CASSLKARQGSITGELFF. In DNA form, the CDR3 reads TGTGCCAGCAGCTTAAAGGCTAGACAGGGGAGCATCACCGGGGAGCTGTTTTTT.

The CDR3 protein is CASSLLPERQVDEQFF. The CDR3 DNA reads TGTGCCAGCAGTTTACTCCCGGAGCGCCAGGTGGACGAGCAGTTCTTC. The J gene is TRBJ2-1, the V gene TRBV27; no firm D call. The CDR3 covers 16 residues. The germline CDR1 and CDR2 sequences are MNHEY and SMNVEV (reference sequence). Trimming removed 2 bases from V and 10 bases from J, with 21 bases in between.

The chain recombines TRBV5-4 with TRBJ2-7, with D possibly matching TRBD2 (6 bases). Germline V lookup: CDR1 SGHNT, CDR2 YYREEE (reference sequence). V was pared by 0 bases and J by 2 bases, with 9 bases between. The CDR3 runs 14 residues. CDR3 loop: CASSLGGAAYEQYF. The CDR3 DNA follows: TGTGCCAGCAGCTTGGGCGGGGCCGCCTACGAGCAGTACTTC.

The chain links TRBV10-1 to TRBJ2-7; D remains unclear. V was trimmed by 10 bases and J by 3 bases, leaving 13 bases between them. There are 12 residues in the CDR3. CDR1 WNHNN and CDR2 SYGVQD come from the germline V gene (reference sequence). Here the CDR3 DNA reads TGCGCCAAGCCGAACCCGGGCTACGAGCAGTACTTC. Translating gives CAKPNPGYEQYF.